The next 27 T cell receptor beta chains were all read from a single sample in a study of control samples from healthy donors and cancer patients. Libraries were prepared by immunoSEQ multiplex PCR; TCRdb keeps only in-frame clonotypes and omits some of them. The sample shows roughly 130,000 clones, about 94% of them seen only once. Sequenced: PBMCs. These receptors came from a man aged 60 to 75 with colorectal cancer.

The J gene is TRBJ1-4, the V gene TRBV27; TRBD1 matches 10 bases. The CDR3 has 15 residues. Per the germline V gene, CDR1 is MNHEY and CDR2 is SMNVEV (reference sequence). The V gene end was trimmed by 1 base and the J gene end by 5 bases; junction bases not matched to a gene: 1. CDR3 DNA sequence: TGTGCCAGCAGTTTATGGGGACAGGGGAATGAAAAACTGTTTTTT. Amino acid sequence: CASSLWGQGNEKLFF. The full variable domain, its missing parts supplied by reference TRBV27 and TRBJ1-4, is EAQVTQNPRYLITVTGKKLTVTCSQNMNHEYMSWYRQDPGLGLRQIYYSMNVEVTDKGDVPEGYKVSRKEKRNFPLILESPSPNQTSLYFCASSLWGQGNEKLFFGSGTQLSVL.

The chain combines TRBV29-1 with TRBJ2-3; no clear D gene. This CDR3 comprises 14 residues. Trimming left V 2 bases short and J 4 bases short, with 13 bases between. CDR1 is SQVTM, CDR2 ANQGSEA, per germline. The CDR3 bases are TGCAGCGTTGAAAGGGCTAGGCGGTCAGATACGCAGTATTTT. Its protein is CSVERARRSDTQYF.

The genes are TRBV6-1 and TRBJ1-2; possible D gene TRBD1, 6 bases. Trimming took off 2 bases at V and 3 bases at J, with 13 bases between the two ends. CDR1 and CDR2 from the germline V gene are MNHNS and SASEGT. The CDR3 extends over 15 amino acids. The CDR3 nucleotides read TGTGCCAGCAGTGAATGGGGGAACAGGGACTATGGCTACACCTTC. Translated, it gives CASSEWGNRDYGYTF.

About this clone itself: The same CDR3 is also encoded by other DNA sequences in this sample. The CDR3 loop reads CASSQEGVYEQYF. CDR3 DNA sequence: TGTGCCAGCAGCCAAGAGGGGGTCTACGAGCAGTACTTC. This rearrangement joins TRBV3-1 (or the pseudogene TRBV3-2) to TRBJ2-7; D tentatively reads TRBD1 or TRBD2 (5 bases each). CDR1 and CDR2 (germline): LGHDT, YNNKEL (reference sequence). Trimming removed 0 bases from V and 3 bases from J, with 6 bases in between. This CDR3 spans 13 amino acids.

This sequence joins TRBV10-3 and TRBJ1-6, with a possible D match to TRBD1 (6 bases). The germline V gene encodes CDR1 ENHRY and CDR2 SYGVKD. The CDR3 has 17 residues. V lost 3 bases, J lost 5 bases, and 17 bases lay in between. CDR3: CAISDGTSGVNNSPLHF. CDR3 DNA: TGTGCCATCAGTGACGGCACCTCAGGGGTTAATAATTCACCCCTCCACTTT.

The gene calls are TRBV7-2 and TRBJ1-2; D gene uncertain. The CDR3 extends over 15 amino acids. The ends were cut back, 0 bases at V and 5 bases at J, with 13 bases in the middle. Germline values: CDR1 SGHTA, CDR2 FQGNSA. In DNA form, the CDR3 reads TGTGCCAGCAGCTTAGCAGGGAAGGAGCTATATGGCTACACCTTC. This translates into CASSLAGKELYGYTF.

V is TRBV3-1 (or the pseudogene TRBV3-2) and J is TRBJ1-1; no clear D. V lost 0 bases and J 3 bases, leaving 17 bases between the germline ends. Germline CDR1 and CDR2: LGHDT and YNNKEL (reference sequence). The CDR3 totals 17 residues. As DNA, the CDR3 is TGTGCCAGCAGCCAAGAGAGTACGTGGTCTTGGGACACTGAAGCTTTCTTT. Protein sequence: CASSQESTWSWDTEAFF.

The genes are TRBV11-2 and TRBJ2-6; D may correspond to TRBD1 or TRBD2 (5 bases each). CDR1 is SGHAT and CDR2 is FQNNGV in the germline V gene. V gave up 3 bases and J gave up 1 base, with 13 bases separating them. This CDR3 spans 17 amino acids. CDR3 region: CASSLVGTASGANVLTF. The DNA of the CDR3 is TGTGCCAGCAGCTTGGTCGGGACGGCTTCTGGGGCCAACGTCCTGACTTTC.

The rearrangement links TRBV18 to TRBJ1-2; the D is unclear. Germline V gives CDR1 KGHSH, CDR2 LQKENI. V lost 3 bases, J lost 8 bases, and 13 bases lay in between. The CDR3 is 13 amino acids. The CDR3 loop is CASSPGPTAGYTF. The CDR3 coding sequence is TGTGCCAGCTCACCGGGTCCAACGGCGGGCTACACCTTC.

The genes are TRBV2 and TRBJ1-1, with D tentatively TRBD1 (6 bases). Trimming cost V 2 bases and J 1 base, with 11 bases left between them. CDR1 and CDR2 (germline): SNHLY, FYNNEI. The CDR3 contains 15 residues. The CDR3 nucleotides are TGTGCCAGCAGTGAAAGCCCGACAGGGAACACTGAAGCTTTCTTT. This encodes CASSESPTGNTEAFF.

The table lists this clone with a count of one. This sequence joins TRBV4-1 and TRBJ1-4; D unresolved. The V gene's germline CDR1 is MGHRA and CDR2 YSYEKL. V lost 0 bases and J lost 4, with 21 bases in between. This CDR3 region has 19 residues. The CDR3 DNA reads TGCGCCAGCAGCCAAGATCTTGGCGGATTAGCCAGGTTTAATGAAAAACTGTTTTTT. Protein product: CASSQDLGGLARFNEKLFF.

In this sample, this clone turned up once. The genes are TRBV20-1 and TRBJ1-2; D is ambiguous. Germline CDR1 is DFQATT and CDR2 is SNEGSKA (reference sequence). Trimming stripped 2 bases from V and 3 bases from J, with 4 bases between. The CDR3 is made up of 11 amino acids. CDR3 coding DNA: TGCAGTGCTAGAAAGGACTATGGCTACACCTTC. Translation gives CSARKDYGYTF.

This chain joins TRBV3-1 (or the pseudogene TRBV3-2) and TRBJ2-7; TRBD2 aligns across 9 bases. The CDR3 length is 16 residues. Looked up from germline, CDR1 is LGHDT and CDR2 is YNNKEL (reference sequence). The trim removed 5 bases at V and 2 bases at J, leaving 10 bases unmatched. The CDR3 nucleotides read TGTGCCAGCAGCAAAGCTAGCGGGGTCGGGCCCTACGAGCAGTACTTC. It is translated as CASSKASGVGPYEQYF.

This clone was seen more than once but under ten times. The V and J genes are TRBV19 and TRBJ2-7; D might be TRBD1 or TRBD2, each matching 6 bases. Germline V lookup: CDR1 LNHDA, CDR2 SQIVND (reference sequence). V was trimmed by 1 base and J by 0 bases, leaving 16 bases between them. The CDR3 length is 17 residues. In DNA form, the CDR3 reads TGTGCCAGTAGTATAGGACCGGGGGCTATCAGCTCCTACGAGCAGTACTTC. Its protein product is CASSIGPGAISSYEQYF.

This chain uses TRBV28 with TRBJ1-3; no definite D call. Germline CDR1 MDHEN, CDR2 SYDVKM. V shed 7 bases and J shed 0 bases, with 16 bases lying between them. CDR3 length equals 16 residues. The CDR3 loop is CASTPESANSGNTIYF. Written as DNA, the CDR3 is TGTGCCAGCACCCCGGAAAGCGCCAACTCTGGAAACACCATATATTTT.

Worth noting for this clone: A junction end diverges from the germline sequence, so it may reflect a read error. The V gene is TRBV12-3 or TRBV12-4, the J gene TRBJ1-6; D gene uncertain. The CDR3 extends over 13 amino acids. The DNA for the CDR3 is TGTGCCAGCAGTACCCAAACCTTCCTCCCGCTGGACTTT. Its translation is CASSTQTFLPLDF.

The CDR3 protein is CASSEFTQGHGYTF. The CDR3, as DNA: TGTGCCAGCAGTGAGTTCACACAGGGGCATGGCTACACCTTC. The V and J genes are TRBV6-1 and TRBJ1-2; 7 bases match TRBD1. The J segment lost 6 bases and the V segment lost 3 bases, leaving 7 bases of the junction unmatched. CDR1 and CDR2 from the germline V gene are MNHNS and SASEGT. The CDR3 consists of 14 residues.

The V call is TRBV6-2 or TRBV6-3, the J call TRBJ2-2; the D gene is possibly TRBD2 (6 bases). Trimming removed 5 bases from V and 3 bases from J, with 7 bases in between. This CDR3 spans 13 amino acids. CDR1 is MNHEY and CDR2 is SVGEGT in the germline V gene. The CDR3 DNA is TGTGCCAGCAGTCCGGGGGACACCGGGGAGCTGTTTTTT. This gives the protein CASSPGDTGELFF.

This chain uses TRBV18 with TRBJ2-5; 11 bases fit TRBD2. The V segment lost 2 bases and the J segment 1 base; nucleotides outside the gene matches: 9. The CDR3 contains 18 residues. Per the germline V gene, CDR1 is KGHSH and CDR2 is LQKENI. This CDR3 reads CASSPFSASGGPQETQYF. CDR3 coding DNA: TGTGCCAGCTCACCATTCTCGGCTAGCGGGGGGCCCCAAGAGACCCAGTACTTC. Combining the CDR3 with reference TRBV18 and TRBJ2-5 gives the whole variable domain NAGVMQNPRHLVRRRGQEARLRCSPMKGHSHVYWYRQLPEEGLKFMVYLQKENIIDESGMPKERFSAEFPKEGPSILRIQQVVRGDSAAYFCASSPFSASGGPQETQYFGPGTRLLVL.

This chain links TRBV5-8 with TRBJ1-2, with D perhaps matching TRBD1 (5 bases). V was pared by 4 bases and J by 3 bases, with 22 bases between. The germline V gene has CDR1 SGHTS and CDR2 YDEGEE. There are 17 residues in the CDR3. The CDR3 DNA sequence: TGTGCCAGCAGCCCATTAAACACGCCCAGGGACGACTATGGCTACACCTTC. This encodes CASSPLNTPRDDYGYTF.

This clone was seen more than once but under ten times. The rearrangement links TRBV5-6 to TRBJ2-7; D uncertain. This CDR3 spans 14 amino acids. CDR1 and CDR2 (germline): SGHDT, YYEEEE. V dropped 0 bases and J dropped 2 bases, with 9 bases sitting between them. The CDR3 DNA reads as TGTGCCAGCAGCTTGGTCCAGCCTGCCTACGAGCAGTACTTC. It specifies CASSLVQPAYEQYF.

The V and J genes are TRBV29-1 and TRBJ2-5; 8 nucleotides align to TRBD1. CDR3 length: 12 amino acids. The junction had 2 bases not matched to a gene; V was cut back by 7 bases and J by 1 base. Germline values: CDR1 SQVTM, CDR2 ANQGSEA. In DNA form, the CDR3 reads TGCAGCGGAACAGGGGGCCAAGAGACCCAGTACTTC. As protein: CSGTGGQETQYF.

The V gene is TRBV27, the J gene TRBJ2-1; D unclear. Trimming removed 1 base at V and 9 bases at J, with 13 bases between. Germline CDR1 and CDR2: MNHEY and SMNVEV (reference sequence). The CDR3 length is 14 residues. This chain's CDR3 is CASSLLPWAAEQFF. CDR3 DNA: TGTGCCAGCAGTTTATTACCTTGGGCCGCTGAGCAGTTCTTC.

The chain couples TRBV27 to TRBJ2-7, with D possibly being TRBD2 (5 bases). The CDR3 runs to 14 residues. V lost 5 bases and J lost 1, with 12 bases in between. Germline V gene sequence: CDR1 MNHEY, CDR2 SMNVEV (reference sequence). Written as DNA, the CDR3 is TGTGCCAGCAGTCAACTAGGAGGATCCTACGAGCAGTACTTC. The encoded protein is CASSQLGGSYEQYF.

V usage is TRBV5-1 and J usage is TRBJ1-4; no firm D call. In germline, CDR1 is SGHRS, CDR2 YFSETQ. The CDR3 covers 16 residues. V lost 5 bases to trimming and J lost 1 base, with 15 bases between them. CDR3 bases: TGCGCCAGCAGACAAAGCTCTGGCGGAACTAATGAAAAACTGTTTTTT. It codes for CASRQSSGGTNEKLFF.

This clone has a single count. The J gene is TRBJ2-5, the V gene TRBV19; D possibly corresponds to TRBD1 (6 bases). The CDR3 is 14 residues long. Looked up from germline, CDR1 is LNHDA and CDR2 is SQIVND (reference sequence). V dropped 6 bases and J dropped 3 bases, with 14 bases sitting between them. In DNA, the CDR3 is TGTGCCAGTAGCCCAGGTTGGACAGAAGAGACCCAGTACTTC. Protein sequence: CASSPGWTEETQYF.

The rearrangement joins TRBV19 to TRBJ2-5; D possibly matches TRBD1 or TRBD2 (5 bases each). V was pared by 6 bases and J by 1 base, with 18 bases between. The CDR3 length is 16 residues. Germline CDR1 reads LNHDA; CDR2 reads SQIVND (reference sequence). The CDR3 sequence is CASRGRGNGGQETQYF. The CDR3 DNA sequence: TGTGCCAGTAGGGGGAGAGGAAATGGGGGCCAAGAGACCCAGTACTTC.